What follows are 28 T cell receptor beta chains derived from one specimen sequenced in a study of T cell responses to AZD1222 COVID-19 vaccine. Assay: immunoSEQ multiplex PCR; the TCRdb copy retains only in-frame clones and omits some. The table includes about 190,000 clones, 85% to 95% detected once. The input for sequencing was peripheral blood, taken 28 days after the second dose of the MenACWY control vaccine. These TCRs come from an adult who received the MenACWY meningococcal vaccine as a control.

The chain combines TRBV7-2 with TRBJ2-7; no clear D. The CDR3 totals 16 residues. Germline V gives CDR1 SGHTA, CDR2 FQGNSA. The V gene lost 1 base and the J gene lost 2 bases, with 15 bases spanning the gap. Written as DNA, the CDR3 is TGTGCCAGCAGCTTAGGCGTAGTCAGCTACACCTACGAGCAGTACTTC. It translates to CASSLGVVSYTYEQYF.

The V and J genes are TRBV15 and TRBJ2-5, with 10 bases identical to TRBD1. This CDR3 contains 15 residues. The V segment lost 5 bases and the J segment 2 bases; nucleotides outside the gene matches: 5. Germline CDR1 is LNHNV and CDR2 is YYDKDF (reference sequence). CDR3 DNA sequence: TGTGCCACCAGCCGGACAGGGGGGGTTCAAGAGACCCAGTACTTC. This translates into CATSRTGGVQETQYF.

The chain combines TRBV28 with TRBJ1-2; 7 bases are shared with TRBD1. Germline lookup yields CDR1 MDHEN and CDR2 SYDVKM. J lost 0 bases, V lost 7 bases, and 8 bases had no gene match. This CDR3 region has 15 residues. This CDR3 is CASTSPGQTNYGYTF. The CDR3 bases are TGTGCCAGCACCTCCCCGGGACAGACTAACTATGGCTACACCTTC.

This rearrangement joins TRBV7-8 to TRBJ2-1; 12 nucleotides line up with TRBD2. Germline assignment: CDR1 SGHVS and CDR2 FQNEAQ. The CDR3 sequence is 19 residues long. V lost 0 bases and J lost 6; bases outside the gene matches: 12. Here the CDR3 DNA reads TGTGCCAGCAGCTTAGCGCGACCCACGACTAGCGGGAGACCCAATGAGCAGTTCTTC. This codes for CASSLARPTTSGRPNEQFF.

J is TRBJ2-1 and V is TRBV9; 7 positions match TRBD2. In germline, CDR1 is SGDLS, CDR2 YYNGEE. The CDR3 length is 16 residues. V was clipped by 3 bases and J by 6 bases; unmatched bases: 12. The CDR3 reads CASSARRDPSGNEQFF. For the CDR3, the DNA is TGTGCCAGCAGCGCGCGTCGGGACCCTAGCGGCAATGAGCAGTTCTTC.

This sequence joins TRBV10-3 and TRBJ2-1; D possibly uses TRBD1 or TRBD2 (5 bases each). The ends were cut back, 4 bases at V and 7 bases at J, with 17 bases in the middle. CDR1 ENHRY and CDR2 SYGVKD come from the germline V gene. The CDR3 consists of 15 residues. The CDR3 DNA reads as TGTGCCATCAGTGCGGGGCAGGCCGTTCTTAATGAGCAGTTCTTC. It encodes CAISAGQAVLNEQFF.

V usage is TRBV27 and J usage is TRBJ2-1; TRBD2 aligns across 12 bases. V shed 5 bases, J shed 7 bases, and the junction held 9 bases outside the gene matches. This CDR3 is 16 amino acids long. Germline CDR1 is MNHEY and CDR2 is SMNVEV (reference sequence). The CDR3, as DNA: TGTGCCAGCAGTACCTCCGGACTAGCGGGATGGAATGAGCAGTTCTTC. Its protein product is CASSTSGLAGWNEQFF.

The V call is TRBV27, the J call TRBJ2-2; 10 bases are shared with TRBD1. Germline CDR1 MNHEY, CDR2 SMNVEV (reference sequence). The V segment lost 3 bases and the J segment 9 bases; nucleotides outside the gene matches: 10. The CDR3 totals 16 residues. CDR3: CASSLRDRGYSWELFF. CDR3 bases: TGTGCCAGCAGTTTGCGGGACAGGGGCTACTCTTGGGAGCTGTTTTTT.

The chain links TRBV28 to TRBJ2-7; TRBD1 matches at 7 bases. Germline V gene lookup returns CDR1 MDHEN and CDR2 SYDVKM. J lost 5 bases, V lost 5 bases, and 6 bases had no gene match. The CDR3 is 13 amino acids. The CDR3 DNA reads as TGTGCCAGCAGTACGCAGGGGGACCACGAGCAGTACTTC. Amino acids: CASSTQGDHEQYF.

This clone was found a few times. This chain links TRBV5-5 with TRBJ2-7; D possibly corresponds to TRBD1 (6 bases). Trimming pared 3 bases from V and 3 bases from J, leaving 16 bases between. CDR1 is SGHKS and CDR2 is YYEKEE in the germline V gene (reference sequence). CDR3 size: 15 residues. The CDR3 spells CASSSEHLQGYEQYF. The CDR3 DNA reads TGTGCCAGCAGCTCCGAACACCTACAGGGCTACGAGCAGTACTTC.

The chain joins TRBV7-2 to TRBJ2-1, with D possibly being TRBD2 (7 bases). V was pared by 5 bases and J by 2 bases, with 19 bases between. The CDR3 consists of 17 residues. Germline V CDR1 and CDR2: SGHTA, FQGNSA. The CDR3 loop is CASSHTGRGAPYNEQFF. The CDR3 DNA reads TGTGCCAGCAGCCACACTGGCCGGGGGGCCCCCTACAATGAGCAGTTCTTC.

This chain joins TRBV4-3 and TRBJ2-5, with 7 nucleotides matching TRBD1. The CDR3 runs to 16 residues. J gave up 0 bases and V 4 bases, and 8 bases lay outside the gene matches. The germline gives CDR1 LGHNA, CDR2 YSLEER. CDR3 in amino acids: CASSRDEGADQETQYF. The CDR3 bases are TGCGCCAGCAGCCGAGACGAGGGGGCGGACCAAGAGACCCAGTACTTC.

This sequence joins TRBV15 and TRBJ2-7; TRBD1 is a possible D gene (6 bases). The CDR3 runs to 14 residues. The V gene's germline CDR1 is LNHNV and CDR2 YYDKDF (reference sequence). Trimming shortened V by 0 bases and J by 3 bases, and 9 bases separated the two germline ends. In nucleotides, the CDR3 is TGTGCCACCAGCAGAGACACAGGGTTCTACGAGCAGTACTTC. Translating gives CATSRDTGFYEQYF.

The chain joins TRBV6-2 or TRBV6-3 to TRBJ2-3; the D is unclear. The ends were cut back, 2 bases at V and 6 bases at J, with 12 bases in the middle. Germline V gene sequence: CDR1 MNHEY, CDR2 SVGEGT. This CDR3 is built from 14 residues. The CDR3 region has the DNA TGTGCCAGCAGTTACGCCGACAATGTTGATACGCAGTATTTT. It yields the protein CASSYADNVDTQYF.

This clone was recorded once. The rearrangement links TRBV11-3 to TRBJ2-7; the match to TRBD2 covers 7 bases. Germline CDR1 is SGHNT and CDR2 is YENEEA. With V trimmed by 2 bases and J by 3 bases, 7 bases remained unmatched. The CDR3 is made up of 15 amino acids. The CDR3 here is CASSLSSGVYYEQYF. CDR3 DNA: TGTGCCAGCAGCTTAAGCAGCGGGGTTTACTACGAGCAGTACTTC.

CDR3 loop: CASWAVTDTQYF. The CDR3 DNA sequence: TGTGCCAGCTGGGCCGTCACAGATACGCAGTATTTT. This chain connects TRBV7-2 to TRBJ2-3; no clear D gene. The CDR3 consists of 12 residues. Germline V gene lookup returns CDR1 SGHTA and CDR2 FQGNSA. Trimming removed 8 bases from V and 2 bases from J, with 8 bases in between.

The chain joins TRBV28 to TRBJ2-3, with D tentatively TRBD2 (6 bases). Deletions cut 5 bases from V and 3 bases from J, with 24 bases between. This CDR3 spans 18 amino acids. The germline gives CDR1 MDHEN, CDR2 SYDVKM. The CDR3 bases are TGTGCCAGCAGTAGCAGCCGCAAGCGGGTCTCCCCTACAGATACGCAGTATTTT. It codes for CASSSSRKRVSPTDTQYF.

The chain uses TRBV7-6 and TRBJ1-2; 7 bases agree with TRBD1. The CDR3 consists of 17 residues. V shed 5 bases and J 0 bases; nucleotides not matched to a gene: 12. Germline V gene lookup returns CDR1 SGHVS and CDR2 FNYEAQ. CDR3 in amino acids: CASSQGGRTNPNYGYTF. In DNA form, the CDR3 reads TGTGCCAGCAGCCAGGGGGGGAGAACAAACCCTAACTATGGCTACACCTTC.

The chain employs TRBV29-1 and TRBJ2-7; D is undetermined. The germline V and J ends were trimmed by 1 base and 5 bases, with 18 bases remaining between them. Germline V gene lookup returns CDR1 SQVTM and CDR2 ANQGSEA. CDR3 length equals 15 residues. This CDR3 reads CSVEGDLDRPNEQYF. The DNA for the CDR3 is TGCAGCGTTGAAGGTGATTTGGACCGGCCGAACGAGCAGTACTTC.

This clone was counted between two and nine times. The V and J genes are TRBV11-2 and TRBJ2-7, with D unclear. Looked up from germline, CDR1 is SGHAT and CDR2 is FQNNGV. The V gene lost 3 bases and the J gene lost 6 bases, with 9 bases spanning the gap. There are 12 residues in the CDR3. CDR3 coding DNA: TGTGCCAGCAGCTTGGTTTTTGTCGAGCAGTACTTC. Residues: CASSLVFVEQYF.

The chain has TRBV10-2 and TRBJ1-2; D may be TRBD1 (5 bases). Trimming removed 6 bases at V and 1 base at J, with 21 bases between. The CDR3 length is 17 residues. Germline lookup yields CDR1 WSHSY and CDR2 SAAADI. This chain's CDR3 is CASSPGTATSLNYGYTF. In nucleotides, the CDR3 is TGCGCCAGCAGCCCCGGGACTGCCACATCCCTTAACTATGGCTACACCTTC.

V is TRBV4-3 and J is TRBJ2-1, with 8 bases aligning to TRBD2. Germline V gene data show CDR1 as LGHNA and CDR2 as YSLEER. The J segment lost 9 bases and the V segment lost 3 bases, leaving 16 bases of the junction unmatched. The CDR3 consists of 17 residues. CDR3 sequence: CASSQDRLGSAGVEQFF. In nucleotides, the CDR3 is TGCGCCAGCAGCCAGGACCGGCTGGGGTCAGCGGGAGTTGAGCAGTTCTTC.

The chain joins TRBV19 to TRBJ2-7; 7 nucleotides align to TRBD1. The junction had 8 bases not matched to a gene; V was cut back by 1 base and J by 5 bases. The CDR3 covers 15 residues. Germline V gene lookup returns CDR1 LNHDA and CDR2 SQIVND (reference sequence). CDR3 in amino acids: CASSIGPDRADEQYF. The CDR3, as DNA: TGTGCCAGTAGTATAGGCCCCGACAGGGCGGACGAGCAGTACTTC.

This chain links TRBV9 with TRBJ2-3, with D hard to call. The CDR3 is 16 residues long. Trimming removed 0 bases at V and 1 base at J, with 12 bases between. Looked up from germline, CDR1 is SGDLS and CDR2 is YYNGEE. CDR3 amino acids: CASSVGLRRGTDTQYF. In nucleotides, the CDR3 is TGTGCCAGCAGCGTAGGCTTGAGACGGGGCACAGATACGCAGTATTTT.

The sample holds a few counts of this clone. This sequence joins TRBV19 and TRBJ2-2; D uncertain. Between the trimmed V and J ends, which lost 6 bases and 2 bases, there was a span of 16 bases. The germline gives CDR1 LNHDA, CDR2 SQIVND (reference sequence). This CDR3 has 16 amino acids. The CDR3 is CASRMGWSGNTGELFF. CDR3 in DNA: TGTGCCAGTAGGATGGGGTGGTCAGGTAACACCGGGGAGCTGTTTTTT.

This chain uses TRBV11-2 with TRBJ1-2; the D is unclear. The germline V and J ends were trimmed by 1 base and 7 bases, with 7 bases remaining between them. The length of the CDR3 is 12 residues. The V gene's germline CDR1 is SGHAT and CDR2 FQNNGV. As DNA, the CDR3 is TGTGCCAGCAGCTTAGGCGCGATTGGCTACACCTTC. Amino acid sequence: CASSLGAIGYTF. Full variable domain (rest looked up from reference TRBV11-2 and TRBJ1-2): EAGVAQSPRYKIIEKRQSVAFWCNPISGHATLYWYQQILGQGPKLLIQFQNNGVVDDSQLPKDRFSAERLKGVDSTLKIQPAKLEDSAVYLCASSLGAIGYTFGSGTRLTVV.

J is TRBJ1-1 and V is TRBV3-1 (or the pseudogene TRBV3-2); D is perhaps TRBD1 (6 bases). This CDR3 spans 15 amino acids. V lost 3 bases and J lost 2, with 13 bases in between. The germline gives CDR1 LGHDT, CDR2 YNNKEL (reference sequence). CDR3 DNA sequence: TGTGCCAGCAGCCAGGGAACAGGGCTCAACACTGAAGCTTTCTTT. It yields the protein CASSQGTGLNTEAFF.

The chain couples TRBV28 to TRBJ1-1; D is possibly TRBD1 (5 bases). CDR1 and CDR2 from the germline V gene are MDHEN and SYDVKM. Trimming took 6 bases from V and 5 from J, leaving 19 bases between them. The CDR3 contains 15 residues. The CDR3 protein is CASSPRVVYETEAFF. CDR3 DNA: TGTGCCAGCAGCCCCAGGGTGGTGTATGAGACTGAAGCTTTCTTT. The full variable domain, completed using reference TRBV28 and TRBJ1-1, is DVKVTQSSRYLVKRTGEKVFLECVQDMDHENMFWYRQDPGLGLRLIYFSYDVKMKEKGDIPEGYSVSREKKERFSLILESASTNQTSMYLCASSPRVVYETEAFFGQGTRLTVV.